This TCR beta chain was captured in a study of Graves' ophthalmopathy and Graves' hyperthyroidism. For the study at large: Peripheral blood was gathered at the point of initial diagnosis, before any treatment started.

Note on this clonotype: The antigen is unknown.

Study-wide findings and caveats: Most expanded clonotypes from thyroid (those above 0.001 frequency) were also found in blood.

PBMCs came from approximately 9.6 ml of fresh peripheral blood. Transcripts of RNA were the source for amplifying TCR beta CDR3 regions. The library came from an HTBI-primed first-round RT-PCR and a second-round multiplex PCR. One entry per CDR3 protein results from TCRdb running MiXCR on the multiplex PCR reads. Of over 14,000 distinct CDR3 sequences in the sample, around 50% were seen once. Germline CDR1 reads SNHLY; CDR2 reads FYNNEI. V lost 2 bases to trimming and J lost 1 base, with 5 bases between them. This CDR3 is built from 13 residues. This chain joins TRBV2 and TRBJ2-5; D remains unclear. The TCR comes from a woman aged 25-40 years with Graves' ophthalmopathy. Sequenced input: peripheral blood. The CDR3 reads CASSESLQETQYF. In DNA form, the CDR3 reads TGTGCCAGCAGTGAATCGCTCCAAGAGACCCAGTACTTC.